A selection of T cell receptor beta chains follows, all from one sample in a study of T cells after yellow fever vaccination. TCRdb reanalysed the 5' RACE reads using MiXCR and keeps one entry per CDR3 protein. The sample carries approximately 450,000 distinct CDR3 sequences, roughly a sixth recorded once. Sequencing was performed on PBMCs, taken before the yellow fever booster vaccination. These receptors were collected from a man aged 18 to 35 who received the YFV17D yellow fever vaccine. CDR3s leave out the opening cysteine and the closing phenylalanine or tryptophan.

CDR3 length: 13; V gene: TRBV7-2; CDR3 protein: ASSFSPGRTTEAF
CDR3 length: 12; V gene: TRBV30; CDR3 protein: AWTLGLRNEKLF
CDR3 length: 12; V gene: TRBV12-3/TRBV12-4; CDR3 protein: ASSIDRGGQPQH
CDR3 length: 13; V gene: TRBV20-1; CDR3 protein: SATGTGADTDTQY
CDR3 length: 14; V gene: TRBV12-3/TRBV12-4; CDR3 protein: ASSRESFSRGASQY
CDR3 length: 12; V gene: TRBV15; CDR3 protein: ATSRNRGAYEQY
CDR3 length: 14; V gene: TRBV7-6; CDR3 protein: ASSFGQGRTGNTIY
CDR3 length: 12; V gene: TRBV14; CDR3 protein: ASSQDEANSPLH
CDR3 length: 14; V gene: TRBV18; CDR3 protein: ASSELLAGAQETQY
CDR3 length: 9; V gene: TRBV7-9; CDR3 protein: ASSLVDSHT
CDR3 length: 12; V gene: TRBV5-1; CDR3 protein: ASSLLNAGTEAF
CDR3 length: 13; V gene: TRBV4-2; CDR3 protein: ASSQDGTGSFEQY
CDR3 length: 14; V gene: TRBV11-3; CDR3 protein: ASGRNPPTAVQPQH
CDR3 length: 11; V gene: TRBV29-1; CDR3 protein: SVAGHFSYGYT
CDR3 length: 14; V gene: TRBV7-9; CDR3 protein: ASSQSGTFFNYGYT
CDR3 length: 13; V gene: TRBV3-1; CDR3 protein: ASSDSDRASYGYT
CDR3 length: 13; V gene: TRBV18; CDR3 protein: ASSPPGGSRSEQF
CDR3 length: 13; V gene: TRBV4-3; CDR3 protein: ASSQEVGLAYEQF
CDR3 length: 12; V gene: TRBV4-2; CDR3 protein: ASSQRVGGETQY